The rows below give T cell receptor beta chains drawn from one sample of a study of T-cell reconstitution after alpha-beta-depleted transplantation in children. TCRdb itself ran the PCR reads through MiXCR, one entry per CDR3 protein. This table holds about 460,000 distinct CDR3 sequences, approximately 13% found once. Sequencing was performed on PBMCs from the stem cell graft donor, taken from the stem cell graft. Every receptor here comes from a human donor who donated a stem cell graft to a child with combined immunodeficiency. The CDR3 runs from the conserved cysteine through the conserved F or W. A D gene is named only where the DNA matches it firmly. The size entry is marked missing in some rows and otherwise reads once, few, many or a size class.

v_gene,d_gene,j_gene,abundance,CDR3aa,CDR3nt
TRBV14,-,TRBJ2-1,-,CASSQGYRGGNEQFF,TGTGCCAGCAGCCAAGGCTACAGGGGAGGCAATGAGCAGTTCTTC
TRBV5-4,TRBD2,TRBJ2-5,many,CASSSMRQRGQETQYF,TGTGCCAGCAGCTCGATGAGGCAGCGGGGGCAAGAGACCCAGTACTTC
TRBV7-2,-,TRBJ2-7,few,CASSFVGFVYEQYF,TGTGCCAGCAGCTTCGTAGGTTTCGTCTACGAGCAGTACTTC
TRBV6-5,-,TRBJ1-2,few,CASRRTSGGYTF,TGTGCCAGCAGACGTACATCGGGTGGCTACACCTTC
TRBV5-1,TRBD1,TRBJ2-7,many,CASSFTGGDEQYF,TGCGCCAGCAGCTTCACAGGGGGAGACGAGCAGTACTTC
TRBV6-2/TRBV6-3,-,TRBJ2-5,-,CASSYYGGEKTQYF,TGTGCCAGCAGTTACTATGGGGGTGAGAAGACCCAGTACTTC
TRBV6-5,TRBD1,TRBJ2-7,many,CASRPRQGPYEQYF,TGTGCCAGCAGGCCTAGACAGGGGCCCTACGAGCAGTACTTC
TRBV12-3/TRBV12-4,TRBD1,TRBJ2-7,many,CASSFSLQGQGFPYEQYF,TGTGCCAGCAGTTTTTCTCTCCAGGGACAGGGGTTCCCCTACGAGCAGTACTTC
TRBV5-5,-,TRBJ2-3,-,CASSSFRSGTTDTQYF,TGTGCCAGCAGCTCATTCAGGTCGGGAACCACAGATACGCAGTATTTT
TRBV6-2/TRBV6-3,-,TRBJ2-5,few,CASSYSGDTQETQYF,TGTGCCAGCAGTTACTCAGGGGACACTCAAGAGACCCAGTACTTC
TRBV27,TRBD2,TRBJ2-5,-,CASSGVGLAGSSETQYF,TGTGCCAGCAGTGGAGTGGGACTAGCGGGCTCGTCCGAGACCCAGTACTTC
TRBV20-1,-,TRBJ2-7,-,CSATGTTTYEQYF,TGCAGTGCGACCGGGACAACAACCTACGAGCAGTACTTC
TRBV7-2,-,TRBJ1-1,few,CASSPREVLTEAFF,TGTGCCAGCAGCCCCCGTGAGGTATTGACTGAAGCTTTCTTT
TRBV3-1,-,TRBJ2-7,few,CASSPTHGTYEQYF,TGTGCCAGCAGCCCTACCCACGGAACCTACGAGCAGTACTTC
TRBV20-1,-,TRBJ2-7,many,CSAQGPISIRAYEQYF,TGCAGTGCTCAAGGCCCAATTTCGATACGGGCCTACGAGCAGTACTTC
TRBV6-1,-,TRBJ1-5,-,CASSPSDRRAQPQHF,TGTGCCAGCAGTCCTTCCGACAGGCGTGCTCAGCCCCAGCATTTT
TRBV7-9,-,TRBJ2-5,-,CASSLVVQGYQETQYF,TGTGCCAGCAGCTTAGTTGTACAGGGCTACCAAGAGACCCAGTACTTC
TRBV20-1,TRBD1,TRBJ2-2,-,CSAWGTGVDTGELFF,TGCAGTGCTTGGGGGACAGGGGTGGACACCGGGGAGCTGTTTTTT
TRBV7-3,TRBD2,TRBJ2-1,-,CASSLGPGLATDEQFF,TGTGCCAGCAGCCTGGGCCCGGGACTAGCGACCGATGAGCAGTTCTTC
TRBV12-3/TRBV12-4,-,TRBJ2-6,few,CASSFRGLRGGANVLTF,TGTGCCAGCAGTTTTCGGGGTTTAAGGGGAGGGGCCAACGTCCTGACTTTC
TRBV11-2,-,TRBJ2-6,-,CASRLGRGGLSGANVLTF,TGTGCCAGCAGACTAGGAAGGGGCGGTCTCTCTGGGGCCAACGTCCTGACTTTC
TRBV24-1,-,TRBJ2-2,-,CATSVGSNTGELFF,TGTGCCACCAGTGTTGGGTCTAACACCGGGGAGCTGTTTTTT
TRBV5-1,-,TRBJ1-1,few,CASPREWQASLSGLTEAFF,TGCGCCAGCCCCCGGGAGTGGCAGGCCAGTTTATCTGGGCTCACTGAAGCTTTCTTT
TRBV7-2,-,TRBJ2-1,-,CASSSGASALGPEFF,TGTGCCAGCAGCTCTGGGGCTAGCGCCTTGGGTCCGGAGTTCTTC
TRBV12-3/TRBV12-4,-,TRBJ1-4,-,CASSFGEYGQPNEKLFF,TGTGCCAGCAGTTTTGGTGAATATGGACAACCTAATGAAAAACTGTTTTTT
TRBV7-2,-,TRBJ2-7,few,CASSRPTSYEQYF,TGTGCCAGCAGCCGCCCAACCTCCTACGAGCAGTACTTC
TRBV4-3,-,TRBJ2-3,-,CASSHFPPGGASPTDTQYF,TGCGCCAGCAGCCATTTCCCCCCAGGGGGGGCTAGTCCCACAGATACGCAGTATTTT
TRBV5-6,-,TRBJ1-2,-,CASSFNTPYYGYTF,TGTGCCAGCAGCTTTAACACCCCCTACTATGGCTACACCTTC
TRBV24-1,-,TRBJ2-3,few,CATSDPASDTQYF,TGTGCCACCAGTGACCCAGCGTCAGATACGCAGTATTTT
TRBV7-9,-,TRBJ1-3,-,CASSLLTGGNTIYF,TGTGCCAGCAGCCTTCTGACAGGCGGAAACACCATATATTTT
TRBV6-5,-,TRBJ2-1,many,CASSWDNEQFF,TGTGCCAGCAGTTGGGACAATGAGCAGTTCTTC
TRBV24-1,TRBD2,TRBJ2-3,-,CATSDRREGPDTQYF,TGTGCCACCAGTGATCGGCGGGAGGGTCCAGATACGCAGTATTTT
TRBV29-1,-,TRBJ2-7,-,CSVGEYEQYF,TGCAGCGTTGGGGAATACGAGCAGTACTTC
TRBV12-3/TRBV12-4,TRBD1,TRBJ2-1,many,CASSLTGGWNEQFF,TGTGCCAGCAGCCTGACAGGGGGCTGGAATGAGCAGTTCTTC
TRBV7-2,-,TRBJ1-6,many,CASSLPNSPLHF,TGTGCCAGCAGCTTACCGAATTCACCCCTCCACTTT
TRBV12-3/TRBV12-4,-,TRBJ2-1,few,CASSLAGGRADEQFF,TGTGCCAGCAGTTTAGCGGGGGGGCGGGCAGATGAGCAGTTCTTC
TRBV10-3,TRBD1,TRBJ2-6,few,CAISGWDRGGRGSGANVLTF,TGTGCCATCAGTGGATGGGACAGGGGCGGTCGTGGCTCTGGGGCCAACGTCCTGACTTTC
TRBV4-2,-,TRBJ2-3,many,CASSQDLLASLTDTQYF,TGTGCCAGCAGCCAGGACTTACTAGCCTCTCTCACAGATACGCAGTATTTT
TRBV12-3/TRBV12-4,TRBD1,TRBJ2-2,few,CASSLMRGQVELFF,TGTGCCAGCAGTTTAATGAGAGGACAGGTGGAGCTGTTTTTT
TRBV9,-,TRBJ1-3,few,CASSVAVRLSGNTIYF,TGTGCCAGCAGCGTAGCGGTCAGACTCTCTGGAAACACCATATATTTT
TRBV7-9,-,TRBJ2-7,few,CASSPDLYAYEQYF,TGTGCCAGCAGCCCAGACCTATACGCCTACGAGCAGTACTTC
TRBV29-1,-,TRBJ2-3,many,CSVETLAVGTDTQYF,TGCAGCGTTGAAACACTAGCTGTGGGAACAGATACGCAGTATTTT
TRBV12-3/TRBV12-4,-,TRBJ2-7,many,CASSSPQGSFGRYEQYF,TGTGCCAGCAGTTCCCCCCAAGGGTCGTTCGGCCGCTACGAGCAGTACTTC
TRBV20-1,TRBD1,TRBJ1-5,-,CSARDRDEQPQHF,TGCAGTGCTCGAGACAGGGATGAGCAGCCCCAGCATTTT
TRBV27,TRBD1,TRBJ2-1,few,CASGTGTAWDEQFF,TGTGCCAGCGGGACCGGGACAGCCTGGGATGAGCAGTTCTTC
TRBV6-1,TRBD1,TRBJ2-7,-,CASSLPTGIGAYEQYF,TGTGCCAGCAGTCTTCCGACAGGGATTGGGGCTTACGAGCAGTACTTC
TRBV24-1,-,TRBJ2-1,-,CATSDWGGLDNEQFF,TGTGCCACCAGTGATTGGGGGGGCCTGGACAATGAGCAGTTCTTC
TRBV28,TRBD1,TRBJ1-2,few,CATRDRGRHIYGYTF,TGTGCCACCCGGGACAGGGGGCGCCATATCTATGGCTACACCTTC